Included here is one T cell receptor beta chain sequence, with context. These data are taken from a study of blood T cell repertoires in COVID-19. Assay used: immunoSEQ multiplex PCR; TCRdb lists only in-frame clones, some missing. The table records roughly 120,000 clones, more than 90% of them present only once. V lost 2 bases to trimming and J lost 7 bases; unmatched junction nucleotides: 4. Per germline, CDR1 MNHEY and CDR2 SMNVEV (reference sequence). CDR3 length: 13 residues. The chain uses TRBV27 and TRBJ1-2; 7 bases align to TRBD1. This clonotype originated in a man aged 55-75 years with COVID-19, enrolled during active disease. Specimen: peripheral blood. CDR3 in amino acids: CASSLDRDAGYTF. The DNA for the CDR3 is TGTGCCAGCAGTTTAGACAGGGACGCTGGCTACACCTTC.